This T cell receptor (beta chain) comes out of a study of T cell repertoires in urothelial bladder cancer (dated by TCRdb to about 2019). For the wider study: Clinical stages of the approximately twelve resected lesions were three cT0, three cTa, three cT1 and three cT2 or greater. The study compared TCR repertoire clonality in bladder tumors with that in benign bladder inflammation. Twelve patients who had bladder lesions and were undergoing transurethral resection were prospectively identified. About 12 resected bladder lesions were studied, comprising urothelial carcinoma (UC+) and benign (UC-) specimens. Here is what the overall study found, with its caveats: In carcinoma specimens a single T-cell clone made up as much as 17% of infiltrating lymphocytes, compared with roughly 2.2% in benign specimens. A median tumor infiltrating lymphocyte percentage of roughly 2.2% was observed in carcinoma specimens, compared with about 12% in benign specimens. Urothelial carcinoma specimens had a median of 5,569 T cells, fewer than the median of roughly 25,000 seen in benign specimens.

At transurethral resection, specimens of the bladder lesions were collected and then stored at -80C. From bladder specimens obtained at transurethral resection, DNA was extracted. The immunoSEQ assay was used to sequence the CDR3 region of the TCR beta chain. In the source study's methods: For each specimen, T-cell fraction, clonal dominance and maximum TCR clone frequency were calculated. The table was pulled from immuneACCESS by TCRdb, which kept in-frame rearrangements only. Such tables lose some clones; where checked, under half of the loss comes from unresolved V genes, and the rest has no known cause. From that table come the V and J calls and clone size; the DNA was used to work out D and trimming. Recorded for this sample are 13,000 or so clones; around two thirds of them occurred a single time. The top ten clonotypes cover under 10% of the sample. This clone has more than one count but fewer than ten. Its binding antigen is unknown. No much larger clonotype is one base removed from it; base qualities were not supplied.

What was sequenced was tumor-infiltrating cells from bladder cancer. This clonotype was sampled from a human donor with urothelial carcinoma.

The CDR3 is CASSNRGHGYTF. The nucleotide sequence reads TGTGCCAGCAGCAACAGGGGACATGGCTACACCTTC. The chain joins TRBV21-1 to TRBJ1-2; the listed D gene, TRBD1, was not tested against the DNA. TRBV21-1 is a pseudogene segment. From cysteine to phenylalanine, the CDR3 is 12 amino acids long. CDR3 DNA is the only sequence kept; it has 36 bases, read in frame from the first base.